This TCR beta chain emerged from a study of follicular helper T cells after annual influenza vaccination. The wider study: For some subjects, blood spans the 2013-2014, 2014-2015 and 2015-2016 annual vaccinations. Study conclusions and caveats: Only about 9.5-22% of analyzed cells yielded productive TCRB sequences. Day 7 ICOS+CD38+ clones later appeared mostly in ICOS-CD38- cTfh.

This clone was seen a few times. The antigen is not known. TCRdb keeps only in-frame clones here, not all; method: immunoSEQ multiplex PCR. Of about 10,000 clones detected, approximately 80% appear once; the ten largest clones hold around 3.5%. CDR3 size: 14 residues. V trimming: 3 bases; J trimming: 6 bases; junction bases outside the gene matches: 6. Germline-derived CDR1 and CDR2 are SGHNT and YYREEE (reference sequence). Time point of the sample: 2014-2015 season, 7 days after vaccination. Each time point used about 35 to 100 mL of blood. The rearrangement uses TRBV5-4 and TRBJ2-7; 10 nucleotides line up with TRBD1. This TCR came from an adult who received the influenza vaccine. The sample consisted of CXCR5+ CD38- circulating T follicular helper cells from blood, taken 7 days after influenza vaccination. The subset denotes: circulating Tfh, non-naive CD4+CXCR5+PD-1+ (ICOS+CD38+ or ICOS-CD38-). The CDR3, as DNA: TGTGCCAGCAGCTCCGGGACAGGGGACTCCGAGCAGTACTTC. Its translation is CASSSGTGDSEQYF. The full variable domain, in which reference TRBV5-4 and TRBJ2-7 provide the parts outside the CDR3, is ETGVTQSPTHLIKTRGQQVTLRCSSQSGHNTVSWYQQALGQGPQFIFQYYREEENGRGNFPPRFSGLQFPNYSSELNVNALELDDSALYLCASSSGTGDSEQYFGPGTRLTVT.